This entry concerns a single T cell receptor beta chain. No antigen is known for it. It has no much larger one-base neighbor in the sample; base qualities were not kept. Cut back by 4 bases and 4 bases, the V and J ends lie 10 bases apart. The CDR3 covers 13 residues, taking in both the cysteine and the phenylalanine. Solely the CDR3 DNA is kept, with 39 bases framed from the first base. TCRbeta CDR3 regions were amplified from genomic DNA using the immunoSEQ Assay, a bias-controlled multiplex PCR. The authors' pipeline ran thus. Nucleated cell counts per sample were estimated from amplification of reference gene primers within the assay. Sequence reads were collapsed and filtered to measure the absolute abundance of every unique TCRbeta CDR3 rearrangement. For each sample, productive Simpson clonality was calculated as the square root of Simpson's diversity index across productive rearrangements. Drawn from immuneACCESS, this table holds only the in-frame rearrangements with V and J called that TCRdb kept. Clones are partly lost; checked studies trace under half to an unresolved V gene and leave the rest unexplained. V, J and clone size are those of that table, while D and trimming were read from the DNA. The sample yields around 130,000 clones; 75% to 90% were counted once. The top ten constitute about 4.2% of the sample.

The collaborating institutions used their own protocols to collect whole blood in K2EDTA tubes. For TCRbeta analysis, collaborator samples were shipped as frozen whole blood, as isolated PBMCs, or as DNA extracted from either sample type. The data stem from a study of blood T cell repertoires in COVID-19 (dated by TCRdb to 2018 to 2021). About the investigation overall: Samples from collaborators originated in the United States, Italy and Spain and spanned both the acute and convalescent phases of COVID-19. The prospective study material was composed of cDNA or gDNA derived from T cells, B-cell-depleted T cells, or PBMCs. Subjects who had been exposed to COVID-19, were actively infected with it, or had recovered from it provided the deeply sampled blood TCRbeta repertoires that made up the dataset. A freely available public database, intended as a resource for researchers studying the immune response to SARS-CoV-2, is where the repertoires were released. The samples were drawn from the first 160 participants of the ongoing ImmuneRACE study and from over 950 subjects provided by 6 global collaborators. The sample metadata nearly always contained a de-identified subject ID, COVID-19 status, age in years and sex. Where HLA class I and class II types were available, the types were taken from metadata supplied by the sample provider, not from assay-based typing. Study-level results and caveats: The amount of clinical and demographic metadata varied by source and participant and was provided uncurated.

This receptor was obtained from a woman older than 75 with acute or convalescent COVID-19. The sequencing sample was made of peripheral blood. The receptor chain draws on TRBV12-3 or TRBV12-4 and TRBJ1-1, with the D segment identity uncertain. The nucleotides are TGTGCCAGCAGTTCTTTTGAGCGCACTGAAGCTTTCTTT. This is translated as CASSSFERTEAFF.